These 22 T cell receptor beta chains were sequenced from one sample in a study of blood T cell repertoires in COVID-19. The table came from immunoSEQ multiplex PCR; TCRdb's copy has only in-frame clones and leaves some out. Among about 200,000 clones listed, about nine tenths were seen once. The sequenced material came from peripheral blood. The source is a man aged 45-60 years with acute or convalescent COVID-19.

The V gene is TRBV10-3, the J gene TRBJ1-1, with 8 nucleotides matching TRBD1. The CDR3 extends over 16 amino acids. Unmatched junction bases numbered 10, after V lost 4 bases and J lost 3 bases. CDR1 ENHRY and CDR2 SYGVKD come from the germline V gene. The CDR3: CAISGQGFGGYTEAFF. The CDR3 coding sequence is TGTGCCATCAGTGGACAGGGGTTCGGGGGTTACACTGAAGCTTTCTTT.

This clone was seen once. The V call is TRBV5-6, the J call TRBJ1-5, with a possible D match to TRBD1 (5 bases). Germline loops: CDR1 SGHDT, CDR2 YYEEEE. The CDR3 runs to 14 residues. With 3 bases removed from V and 4 bases from J, the gap between germline ends came to 11 bases. The CDR3 nucleotides read TGTGCCAGCAGCTCCTGGACAATTAATCAGCCCCAGCATTTT. This translates into CASSSWTINQPQHF.

This chain connects TRBV10-1 to TRBJ1-1; 7 bases align to TRBD1. Trimming took 5 bases from V and 4 from J; bases not matched to a gene: 4. The CDR3 length is 13 residues. Looked up from germline, CDR1 is WNHNN and CDR2 is SYGVQD (reference sequence). CDR3: CASSSQGGTEAFF. In DNA, the CDR3 is TGCGCCAGCAGTTCCCAGGGGGGCACTGAAGCTTTCTTT.

The J gene is TRBJ1-4, the V gene TRBV4-1; 8 nucleotides align to TRBD1. From germline, CDR1 is MGHRA and CDR2 YSYEKL. This CDR3 region has 16 residues. J lost 3 bases, V lost 5 bases, and 8 bases had no gene match. CDR3 nucleotides: TGCGCCAGCAGCTTCCGACAGGGGTTTGCTAATGAAAAACTGTTTTTT. It encodes CASSFRQGFANEKLFF.

The chain couples TRBV6-6 to TRBJ2-7; TRBD1 aligns across 7 bases. Germline lookup yields CDR1 MNHNY and CDR2 SVGAGI (reference sequence). The CDR3 totals 16 residues. V lost 2 bases to trimming and J lost 0 bases; unmatched junction nucleotides: 7. The CDR3 region has the DNA TGTGCCAGCAGTTACGGGTTGGGACAGACCTCCTACGAGCAGTACTTC. Translation gives CASSYGLGQTSYEQYF.

The rearrangement joins TRBV6-4 to TRBJ1-6, with 9 positions matching TRBD1. Germline V gene sequence: CDR1 MRHNA, CDR2 SNTAGT. The CDR3 runs to 15 residues. Trimming removed 4 bases from V and 7 bases from J; junction bases left unmatched: 5. The CDR3 DNA follows: TGTGCCAGCAGTGCGGGGACAGGGCGGAATTCACCCCTCCACTTT. Amino acid sequence: CASSAGTGRNSPLHF.

The V call is TRBV5-6, the J call TRBJ1-2; D is possibly TRBD1 (5 bases). From germline, CDR1 is SGHDT and CDR2 YYEEEE. The V gene lost 8 bases and the J gene lost 8 bases, with 19 bases spanning the gap. This CDR3 is built from 13 residues. CDR3 in DNA: TGTGCCAGTATCCCTCGGCAGGGCTGGGGCTACACCTTC. Residues: CASIPRQGWGYTF. The entire variable domain, with the rest obtained from reference TRBV5-6 and TRBJ1-2, is as follows: DAGVTQSPTHLIKTRGQQVTLRCSPKSGHDTVSWYQQALGQGPQFIFQYYEEEERQRGNFPDRFSGHQFPNYSSELNVNALLLGDSALYLCASIPRQGWGYTFGSGTRLTVV.

This chain uses TRBV27 with TRBJ1-5; 7 bases map to TRBD1. Trimming removed 5 bases from V and 7 bases from J; junction bases left unmatched: 8. This CDR3 region has 14 residues. The germline CDR1 and CDR2 sequences are MNHEY and SMNVEV (reference sequence). DNA for the CDR3: TGTGCCAGCAGTCGCAGACAGGGACAACAGCCCCAGCATTTT. Protein: CASSRRQGQQPQHF.

The chain has TRBV5-1 and TRBJ2-1; perhaps TRBD2 as D (7 bases). Germline V CDR1 and CDR2: SGHRS, YFSETQ. The CDR3 is 15 residues long. Between the trimmed V and J ends, which lost 7 bases and 8 bases, there was a span of 22 bases. The CDR3 loop reads CASGNGGHGSDEQFF. The CDR3 DNA reads TGCGCCAGCGGAAACGGGGGGCACGGGTCCGATGAGCAGTTCTTC.

V and J are TRBV6-5 and TRBJ1-1; D possibly corresponds to TRBD1 (6 bases). V was shortened by 7 bases and J by 3 bases, with 18 bases between the two germline ends. CDR1 MNHEY and CDR2 SVGAGI come from the germline V gene. CDR3 length: 15 residues. CDR3 sequence (DNA): TGTGCCAGCAACTCGTGGGGGGGCAGGGACACTGAAGCTTTCTTT. Its protein product is CASNSWGGRDTEAFF.

The rearrangement uses TRBV10-1 and TRBJ2-7, with a possible D match to TRBD1 (5 bases). V lost 5 bases to trimming and J lost 0 bases, with 14 bases between them. The CDR3 contains 15 residues. CDR1 WNHNN and CDR2 SYGVQD come from the germline V gene (reference sequence). The CDR3 sequence: CASSPDSYRSYEQYF. DNA of the CDR3: TGCGCCAGCAGTCCAGACAGTTACCGCTCCTACGAGCAGTACTTC.

The chain couples TRBV18 to TRBJ1-3; D is perhaps TRBD1 (5 bases). Germline V gives CDR1 KGHSH, CDR2 LQKENI. The CDR3 totals 15 residues. Trimming cost V 2 bases and J 1 base, with 9 bases left between them. The CDR3 here is CASSPGGYSGNTIYF. The CDR3 DNA reads as TGTGCCAGCTCACCAGGGGGGTATTCTGGAAACACCATATATTTT.

This clone turned up a few times. The gene calls are TRBV7-8 and TRBJ2-7; 8 bases line up with TRBD2. V trimming: 5 bases; J trimming: 7 bases; junction bases outside the gene matches: 16. Germline V gene lookup returns CDR1 SGHVS and CDR2 FQNEAQ. The CDR3 has 16 amino acids. The CDR3 protein is CASSPLSGGGPTEQYF. The CDR3 DNA sequence: TGTGCCAGCAGCCCCCTCTCGGGGGGGGGCCCTACGGAGCAGTACTTC. Together with reference TRBV7-8 and TRBJ2-7, the CDR3 gives the full variable domain: GAGVSQSPRYKVAKRGQDVALRCDPISGHVSLFWYQQALGQGPEFLTYFQNEAQLDKSGLPSDRFFAERPEGSVSTLKIQRTQQEDSAVYLCASSPLSGGGPTEQYFGPGTRLTVT.

The gene calls are TRBV19 and TRBJ1-5; TRBD1 matches at 7 bases. V lost 4 bases and J lost 7; bases outside the gene matches: 4. The CDR3 spans 13 residues. The germline CDR1 and CDR2 sequences are LNHDA and SQIVND (reference sequence). This CDR3 reads CASSKQGEQPQHF. DNA for the CDR3: TGTGCCAGTAGTAAGCAGGGGGAACAGCCCCAGCATTTT. The full variable domain, its missing parts supplied by reference TRBV19 and TRBJ1-5, is DGGITQSPKYLFRKEGQNVTLSCEQNLNHDAMYWYRQDPGQGLRLIYYSQIVNDFQKGDIAEGYSVSREKKESFPLTVTSAQKNPTAFYLCASSKQGEQPQHFGDGTRLSIL.

Comment on this clone: Other DNA sequences in the sample encode the same CDR3. The chain carries TRBV27 and TRBJ1-4; 9 bases agree with TRBD1. Trimming cost V 6 bases and J 8 bases; bases outside gene matches: 4. CDR3 length: 13 amino acids. Germline V gene sequence: CDR1 MNHEY, CDR2 SMNVEV (reference sequence). DNA of the CDR3: TGTGCCAGCAGCCGACAGGGGGGAGAAAAACTGTTTTTT. Its translation is CASSRQGGEKLFF. Full variable domain (rest looked up from reference TRBV27 and TRBJ1-4): EAQVTQNPRYLITVTGKKLTVTCSQNMNHEYMSWYRQDPGLGLRQIYYSMNVEVTDKGDVPEGYKVSRKEKRNFPLILESPSPNQTSLYFCASSRQGGEKLFFGSGTQLSVL.

This chain connects TRBV13 to TRBJ2-2; a weak D match, TRBD2 (6 bases). The germline V and J ends were trimmed by 1 base and 0 bases, with 9 bases remaining between them. In germline, CDR1 is PRHDT, CDR2 FYEKMQ (reference sequence). The CDR3 has 16 amino acids. This chain's CDR3 is CASSLVGGANTGELFF. As DNA, the CDR3 is TGTGCCAGCAGCTTAGTCGGGGGTGCGAACACCGGGGAGCTGTTTTTT.

The rearrangement uses TRBV7-2 and TRBJ2-2; TRBD1 might be the D (6 bases). From germline, CDR1 is SGHTA and CDR2 FQGNSA. The CDR3 is made up of 15 amino acids. The ends were cut back, 2 bases at V and 5 bases at J, with 12 bases in the middle. CDR3 loop: CASSLRQGRTGELFF. The CDR3 DNA follows: TGTGCCAGCAGCTTAAGGCAGGGGAGAACCGGGGAGCTGTTTTTT.

V gene TRBV2 combines with J gene TRBJ1-1; TRBD1 aligns across 8 bases. CDR1 and CDR2 from the germline V gene are SNHLY and FYNNEI. The length of the CDR3 is 17 residues. The J segment lost 3 bases and the V segment lost 5 bases, leaving 14 bases of the junction unmatched. The CDR3 is CASSQGTGRVWDTEAFF. The CDR3, as DNA: TGTGCCAGCAGTCAAGGGACAGGCCGAGTTTGGGACACTGAAGCTTTCTTT.

CDR3 protein: CASSHDDRASEEQYF. CDR3 coding DNA: TGCGCCAGCAGCCACGACGACAGGGCCTCGGAGGAGCAGTACTTC. The V call is TRBV4-1, the J call TRBJ2-7; 7 nucleotides agree with TRBD1. The trim removed 3 bases at V and 7 bases at J, leaving 12 bases unmatched. CDR1 is MGHRA, CDR2 YSYEKL, per germline. CDR3 length: 15 amino acids.

The chain uses TRBV19 and TRBJ1-1; 7 positions agree with TRBD1. This CDR3 contains 16 residues. Trimming took 3 bases from V and 1 from J; bases not matched to a gene: 8. CDR1 and CDR2 from the germline V gene are LNHDA and SQIVND (reference sequence). The CDR3 sequence is CASSIGGQKQNTEAFF. CDR3 in DNA: TGTGCCAGTAGTATTGGGGGACAGAAACAGAACACTGAAGCTTTCTTT.

The V and J genes are TRBV9 and TRBJ1-6; TRBD1 agrees at 7 bases. Unmatched junction bases numbered 13, after V lost 4 bases and J lost 9 bases. CDR3 length: 16 amino acids. Germline V gives CDR1 SGDLS, CDR2 YYNGEE. The CDR3 DNA is TGTGCCAGCAGCAAACGTCACGGAGGGGGCAGTTCACCCCTCCACTTT. Translating gives CASSKRHGGGSSPLHF.

The rearrangement uses TRBV5-4 and TRBJ1-2, with unresolved D. The CDR3 covers 16 residues. Between the trimmed V and J ends, which lost 5 bases and 4 bases, there was a span of 21 bases. CDR1 SGHNT and CDR2 YYREEE come from the germline V gene (reference sequence). CDR3 residues: CASSAMIGPGGYGYTF. CDR3 bases: TGTGCCAGCAGTGCGATGATCGGTCCAGGTGGCTATGGCTACACCTTC.